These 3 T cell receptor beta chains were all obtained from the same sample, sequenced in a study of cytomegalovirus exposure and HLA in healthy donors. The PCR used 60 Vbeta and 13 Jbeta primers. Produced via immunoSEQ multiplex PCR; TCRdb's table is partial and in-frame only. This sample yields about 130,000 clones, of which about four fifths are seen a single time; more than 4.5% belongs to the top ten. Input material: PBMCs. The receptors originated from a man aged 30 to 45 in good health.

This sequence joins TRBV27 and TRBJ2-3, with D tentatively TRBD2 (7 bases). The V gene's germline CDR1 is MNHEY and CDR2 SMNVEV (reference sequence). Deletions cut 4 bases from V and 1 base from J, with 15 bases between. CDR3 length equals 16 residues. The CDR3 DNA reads TGTGCCAGCAGTTCGGGGGGCCCCCTCCGCACAGATACGCAGTATTTT. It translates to CASSSGGPLRTDTQYF.

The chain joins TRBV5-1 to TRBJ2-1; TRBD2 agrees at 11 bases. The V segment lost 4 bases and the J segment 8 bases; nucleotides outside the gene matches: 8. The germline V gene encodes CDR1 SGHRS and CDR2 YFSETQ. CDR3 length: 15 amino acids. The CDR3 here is CASSLGSGRAYEQFF. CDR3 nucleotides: TGCGCCAGCAGCCTGGGTAGCGGGAGGGCCTATGAGCAGTTCTTC.

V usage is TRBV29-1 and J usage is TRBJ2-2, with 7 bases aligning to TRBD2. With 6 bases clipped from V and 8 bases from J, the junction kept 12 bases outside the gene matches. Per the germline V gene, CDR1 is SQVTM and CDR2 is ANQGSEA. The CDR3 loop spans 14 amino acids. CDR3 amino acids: CSVRASGAVGELFF. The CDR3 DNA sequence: TGCAGCGTCCGCGCCAGCGGGGCTGTGGGGGAGCTGTTTTTT.